The 13 T cell receptor beta chains given below trace back to one sample, sequenced in a study of blood T cells in healthy people across ages. A sample-barcoded 5' primer and a J-beta primer mix were used in a second PCR of roughly 7 to 12 cycles. MiXCR was run by TCRdb on the 5' RACE reads, yielding one entry per CDR3 protein. The table includes roughly 2 million distinct CDR3 sequences, about 49% detected once. Sequencing input: blood. These receptor sequences come from a woman between 35 and 50 years old in good health.

This clonotype was counted between two and nine times. The V gene is TRBV28, the J gene TRBJ2-7; no clear D gene. Germline lookup yields CDR1 MDHEN and CDR2 SYDVKM. The CDR3 is made up of 12 amino acids. The V end was cut by 3 bases, the J end by 6 bases, with 9 bases between. The CDR3, as DNA: TGTGCCAGCAGTTTGCCAGGTACCGAGCAGTACTTC. This translates into CASSLPGTEQYF.

V gene TRBV5-1 combines with J gene TRBJ2-1; TRBD1 agrees at 7 bases. CDR3 length: 13 amino acids. The V segment lost 4 bases and the J segment 5 bases; nucleotides outside the gene matches: 3. The V gene's germline CDR1 is SGHRS and CDR2 YFSETQ. The CDR3 bases are TGCGCCAGCAGCGTGGGACAGCACAATGAGCAGTTCTTC. Residues: CASSVGQHNEQFF. The full variable domain, with the rest looked up from reference TRBV5-1 and TRBJ2-1, is KAGVTQTPRYLIKTRGQQVTLSCSPISGHRSVSWYQQTPGQGLQFLFEYFSETQRNKGNFPGRFSGRQFSNSRSEMNVSTLELGDSALYLCASSVGQHNEQFFGPGTRLTVL.

The rearrangement links TRBV10-3 to TRBJ2-5, with a tentative D call TRBD2 (6 bases). The germline gives CDR1 ENHRY, CDR2 SYGVKD. CDR3 length equals 12 residues. With 3 bases removed from V and 11 bases from J, the gap between germline ends came to 13 bases. The CDR3 DNA follows: TGTGCCATCAGTGAAAAGGACTACGATCAGTACTTC. It is translated as CAISEKDYDQYF.

This clonotype was observed a handful of times. V usage is TRBV20-1 and J usage is TRBJ2-7; 10 bases match TRBD2. The last part of the DNA fits TRBJ2-4 better; the J call may be wrong. The CDR3 totals 14 residues. CDR1 and CDR2 (germline): DFQATT, SNEGSKA (reference sequence). The DNA for the CDR3 is TGCAGTGCTAGAGCGGAGCGGGGGGGCGGCATTCAGTACTTC. Residues: CSARAERGGGIQYF.

The chain joins TRBV7-2 to TRBJ2-4, with 7 bases fitting TRBD2. Germline V CDR1 and CDR2: SGHTA, FQGNSA. This CDR3 has 15 residues. V lost 5 bases and J lost 0; bases outside the gene matches: 4. The CDR3 here is CASSSGVGAKNIQYF. As DNA, the CDR3 is TGTGCCAGCAGCAGCGGGGTCGGAGCCAAAAACATTCAGTACTTC. Complete variable domain (other parts from reference TRBV7-2 and TRBJ2-4): GAGVSQSPSNKVTEKGKDVELRCDPISGHTALYWYRQSLGQGLEFLIYFQGNSAPDKSGLPSDRFSAERTGGSVSTLTIQRTQQEDSAVYLCASSSGVGAKNIQYFGAGTRLSVL.

This chain links TRBV4-2 with TRBJ1-1, with TRBD1 identical over 7 bases. The germline gives CDR1 LGHNA, CDR2 YNFKEQ. CDR3 size: 15 residues. With 4 bases clipped from V and 3 bases from J, the junction kept 8 bases outside the gene matches. The CDR3 DNA is TGTGCCAGCAGCCCGAATTTCCAGGGGGACACTGAAGCTTTCTTT. Its protein is CASSPNFQGDTEAFF.

This chain uses TRBV20-1 with TRBJ2-7, with 8 bases lining up with TRBD2. Looked up from germline, CDR1 is DFQATT and CDR2 is SNEGSKA (reference sequence). With V trimmed by 5 bases and J by 3 bases, 3 bases remained unmatched. The CDR3 is made up of 12 amino acids. The CDR3 DNA follows: TGCAGTGCTCCCGCGGGGGGCTACGAGCAGTACTTC. This translates into CSAPAGGYEQYF.

The CDR3 spells CASIRDSNQPQHF. Here the CDR3 DNA reads TGTGCCAGCATTCGGGACAGCAATCAGCCCCAGCATTTT. The chain combines TRBV27 with TRBJ1-5, with a weak D call TRBD1 (5 bases). The CDR3 extends over 13 amino acids. V was pared by 7 bases and J by 1 base, with 8 bases between. Germline V gene lookup returns CDR1 MNHEY and CDR2 SMNVEV (reference sequence).

The CDR3 spells CASSQDSQAGGETQYF. CDR3 in DNA: TGCGCCAGCAGCCAAGATTCACAGGCCGGAGGGGAGACCCAGTACTTC. The rearrangement links TRBV4-3 to TRBJ2-5, with D maybe TRBD2 (6 bases). From germline, CDR1 is LGHNA and CDR2 YSLEER. V dropped 0 bases and J dropped 5 bases, with 16 bases sitting between them. CDR3 length: 16 residues.

The chain has TRBV18 and TRBJ1-6; no definite D call. CDR3 length: 15 amino acids. Germline CDR1 KGHSH, CDR2 LQKENI. V was clipped by 0 bases and J by 8 bases, with 11 bases between them. The CDR3 loop is CASSPPNGRDSPLHF. The CDR3 bases are TGTGCCAGCTCACCACCGAATGGCCGCGATTCACCCCTCCACTTT.

V usage is TRBV12-3 or TRBV12-4 and J usage is TRBJ2-1; D remains unclear. Trimming took off 7 bases at V and 7 bases at J, with 11 bases between the two ends. The CDR3 is made up of 12 amino acids. The CDR3: CASTLLGNEQFF. The CDR3 bases are TGTGCCAGCACCTTGCTAGGAAATGAGCAGTTCTTC.

This chain links TRBV20-1 with TRBJ1-2, with a possible D match to TRBD1 (5 bases). This CDR3 region has 14 residues. The V and J ends lost 6 bases and 3 bases respectively, with 17 bases between them. The germline V gene has CDR1 DFQATT and CDR2 SNEGSKA (reference sequence). CDR3 nucleotides: TGCAGTGCCCGACGGGGAGGGGAGGACTATGGCTACACCTTC. It is translated as CSARRGGEDYGYTF.

The V call is TRBV29-1, the J call TRBJ2-5; D gene unclear. The CDR3 length is 13 residues. Trimming took off 4 bases at V and 5 bases at J, with 14 bases between the two ends. The V gene's germline CDR1 is SQVTM and CDR2 ANQGSEA. The CDR3 nucleotides are TGCAGCGTTGCCTTCCTGGGAACGGAGACCCAGTACTTC. It translates to CSVAFLGTETQYF.